This entry describes one TCR beta chain. Trimming pared 7 bases from V and 4 bases from J, leaving 25 bases between. There are 16 residues in the CDR3. Germline V lookup: CDR1 SQVTM, CDR2 ANQGSEA. This entry belongs to a study of yellow fever vaccine responses in identical twins. Each CDR3 protein is one row after TCRdb ran MiXCR on the RT-PCR reads. In the table there are almost 2,500 distinct CDR3 sequences, 82% of which are singletons. V is TRBV29-1 and J is TRBJ2-5; possible D gene TRBD2, 7 bases. The specimen comprised T cells from blood (PBMCs), unsorted or a sorted subset (not recorded which), sampled before or after yellow fever vaccination (not recorded which). The receptor comes from a woman in her late teens or twenties who received the yellow fever vaccine. This CDR3 reads CSAPDGRTVASETQYF. CDR3 nucleotide sequence: TGCAGCGCGCCGGACGGGAGGACAGTTGCGTCAGAGACCCAGTACTTC.